The text below deals with one T cell receptor beta chain. TCRdb's table, derived via immunoSEQ multiplex PCR, lists solely in-frame clones and lacks some. The sample shows hundreds of thousands of clones, roughly 90% of them seen only once. While infection was still active, Seattle patients were enrolled and then followed longitudinally. This sample was taken from a study of blood T cell repertoires in COVID-19. Turning to the study itself: COVID-19 samples collected from the United States, Italy and Spain covered acute and convalescent phases. T cells, B-cell-depleted T cells, or PBMCs supplied cDNA or gDNA.

Germline V CDR1 and CDR2: SGHTA, FQGNSA. This CDR3 region has 13 residues. V dropped 1 base and J dropped 11; count of bases not matched to a gene: 5. The TCR was taken from a woman between 40 and 55 years old with COVID-19, enrolled during active disease. This chain uses TRBV7-2 with TRBJ1-1, with 9 bases fitting TRBD1. The sample comprised peripheral blood. The CDR3 DNA is TGTGCCAGCAGCTTAGGGGGGACAGGGAAGGCTTTCTTT. It codes for CASSLGGTGKAFF.